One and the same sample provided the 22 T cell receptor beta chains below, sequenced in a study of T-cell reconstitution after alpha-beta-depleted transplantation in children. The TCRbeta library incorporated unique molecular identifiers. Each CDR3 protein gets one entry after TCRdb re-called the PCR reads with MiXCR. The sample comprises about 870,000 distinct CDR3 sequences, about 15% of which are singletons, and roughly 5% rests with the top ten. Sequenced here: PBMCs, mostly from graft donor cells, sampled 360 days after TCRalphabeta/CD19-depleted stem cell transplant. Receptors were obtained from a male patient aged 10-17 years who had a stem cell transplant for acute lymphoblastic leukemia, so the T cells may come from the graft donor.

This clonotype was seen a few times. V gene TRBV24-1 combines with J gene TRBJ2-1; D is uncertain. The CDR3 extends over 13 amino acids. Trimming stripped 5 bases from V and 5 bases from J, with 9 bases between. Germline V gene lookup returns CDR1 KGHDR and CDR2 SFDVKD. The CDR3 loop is CATSVGGDNEQFF. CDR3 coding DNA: TGTGCCACCAGTGTTGGCGGTGACAATGAGCAGTTCTTC.

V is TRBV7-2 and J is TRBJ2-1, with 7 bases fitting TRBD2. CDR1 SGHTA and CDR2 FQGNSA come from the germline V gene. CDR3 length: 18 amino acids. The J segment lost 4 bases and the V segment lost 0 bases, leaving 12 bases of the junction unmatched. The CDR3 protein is CASSLAVRGRELYNEQFF. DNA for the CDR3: TGTGCCAGCAGCTTAGCTGTCCGTGGGCGGGAGCTTTACAATGAGCAGTTCTTC.

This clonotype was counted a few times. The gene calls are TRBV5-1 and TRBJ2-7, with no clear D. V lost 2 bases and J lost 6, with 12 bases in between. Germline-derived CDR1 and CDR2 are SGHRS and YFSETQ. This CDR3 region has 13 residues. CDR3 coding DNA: TGCGCCAGCAGCTTCGAAAGAGGATCCGAGCAGTACTTC. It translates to CASSFERGSEQYF.

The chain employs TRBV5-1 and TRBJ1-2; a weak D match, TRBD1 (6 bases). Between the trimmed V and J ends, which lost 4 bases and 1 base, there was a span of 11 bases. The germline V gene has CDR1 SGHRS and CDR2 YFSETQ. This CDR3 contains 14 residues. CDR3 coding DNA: TGCGCCAGCAGCCCCGGGACATTTAACTATGGCTACACCTTC. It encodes CASSPGTFNYGYTF.

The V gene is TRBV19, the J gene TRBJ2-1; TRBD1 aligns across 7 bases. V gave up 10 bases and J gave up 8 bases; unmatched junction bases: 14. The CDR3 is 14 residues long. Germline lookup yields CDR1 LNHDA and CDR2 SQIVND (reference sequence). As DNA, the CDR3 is TGTGCCACCACGCGACAGGGAATACGCGATGAGCAGTTCTTC. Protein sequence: CATTRQGIRDEQFF.

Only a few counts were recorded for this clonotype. CDR3 residues: CASSPRGGGGTDTQYF. As DNA, the CDR3 is TGCGCCAGCAGCCCCCGAGGCGGGGGGGGCACAGATACGCAGTATTTT. The V gene is TRBV4-1, the J gene TRBJ2-3, with 9 bases identical to TRBD2. Germline V CDR1 and CDR2: MGHRA, YSYEKL. This CDR3 comprises 16 residues. The J segment lost 1 base and the V segment lost 4 bases, leaving 6 bases of the junction unmatched.

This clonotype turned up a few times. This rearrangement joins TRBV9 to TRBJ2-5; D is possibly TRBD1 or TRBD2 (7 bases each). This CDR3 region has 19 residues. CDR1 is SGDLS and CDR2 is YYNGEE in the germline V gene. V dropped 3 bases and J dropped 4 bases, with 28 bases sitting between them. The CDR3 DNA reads TGTGCCAGCAGCGCAGACGACAGGGATTATAGACTAGCTGGAGAGACCCAGTACTTC. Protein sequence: CASSADDRDYRLAGETQYF.

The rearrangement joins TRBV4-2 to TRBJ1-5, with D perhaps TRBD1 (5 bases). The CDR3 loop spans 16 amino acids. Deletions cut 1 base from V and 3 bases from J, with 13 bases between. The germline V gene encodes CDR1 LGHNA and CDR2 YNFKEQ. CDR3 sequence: CASSQVRGIANQPQHF. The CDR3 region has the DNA TGTGCCAGCAGCCAAGTGCGGGGGATTGCCAATCAGCCCCAGCATTTT.

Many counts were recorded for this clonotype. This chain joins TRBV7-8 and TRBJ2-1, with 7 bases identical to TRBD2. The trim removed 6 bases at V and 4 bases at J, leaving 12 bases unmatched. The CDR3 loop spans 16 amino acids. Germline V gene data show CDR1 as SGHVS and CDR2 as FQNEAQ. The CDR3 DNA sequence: TGTGCCAGCAGTCGTGGGACTACGTACGTATACAATGAGCAGTTCTTC. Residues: CASSRGTTYVYNEQFF.

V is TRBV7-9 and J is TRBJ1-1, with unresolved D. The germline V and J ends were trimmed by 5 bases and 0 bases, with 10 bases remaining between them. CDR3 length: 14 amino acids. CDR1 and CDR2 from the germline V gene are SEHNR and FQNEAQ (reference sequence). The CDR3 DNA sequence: TGTGCCAGCAGCCGGACCGAGCTGAACACTGAAGCTTTCTTT. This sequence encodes CASSRTELNTEAFF.

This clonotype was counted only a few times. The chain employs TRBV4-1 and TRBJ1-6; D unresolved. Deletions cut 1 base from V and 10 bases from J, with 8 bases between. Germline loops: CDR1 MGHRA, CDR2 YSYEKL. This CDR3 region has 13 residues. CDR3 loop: CASSQVPGSPLHF. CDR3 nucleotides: TGCGCCAGCAGCCAAGTCCCGGGATCACCCCTCCACTTT.

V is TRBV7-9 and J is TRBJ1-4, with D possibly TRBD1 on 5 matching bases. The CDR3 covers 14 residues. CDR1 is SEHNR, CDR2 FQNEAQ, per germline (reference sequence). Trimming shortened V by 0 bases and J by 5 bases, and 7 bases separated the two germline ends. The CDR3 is CASSLAHRNEKLFF. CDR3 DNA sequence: TGTGCCAGCAGCTTAGCACACAGGAATGAAAAACTGTTTTTT.

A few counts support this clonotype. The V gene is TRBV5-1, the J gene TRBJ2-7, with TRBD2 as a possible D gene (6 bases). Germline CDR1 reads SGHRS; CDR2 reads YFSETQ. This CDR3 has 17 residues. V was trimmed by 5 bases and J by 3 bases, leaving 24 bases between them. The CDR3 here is CASSDRLDRSGGYEQYF. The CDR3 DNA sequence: TGCGCCAGCAGTGATAGACTAGATCGGAGTGGGGGCTACGAGCAGTACTTC.

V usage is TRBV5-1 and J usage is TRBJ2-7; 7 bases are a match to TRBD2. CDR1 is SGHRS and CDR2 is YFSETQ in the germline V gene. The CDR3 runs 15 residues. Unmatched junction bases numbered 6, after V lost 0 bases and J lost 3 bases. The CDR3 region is CASSLVTSEVYEQYF. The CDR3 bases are TGCGCCAGCAGCTTGGTCACTAGCGAAGTCTACGAGCAGTACTTC.

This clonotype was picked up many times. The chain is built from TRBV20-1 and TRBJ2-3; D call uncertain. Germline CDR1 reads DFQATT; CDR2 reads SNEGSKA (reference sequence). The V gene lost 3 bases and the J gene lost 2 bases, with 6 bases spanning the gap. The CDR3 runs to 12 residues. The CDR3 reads CSARVATDTQYF. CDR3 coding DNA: TGCAGTGCTAGGGTGGCCACAGATACGCAGTATTTT.

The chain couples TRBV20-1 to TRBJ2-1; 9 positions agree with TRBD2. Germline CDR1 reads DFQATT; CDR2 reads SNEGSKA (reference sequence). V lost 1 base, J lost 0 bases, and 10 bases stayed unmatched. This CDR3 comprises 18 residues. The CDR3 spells CSARGISGSASSYNEQFF. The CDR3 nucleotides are TGCAGTGCTAGAGGAATTAGCGGGAGCGCGAGCTCCTACAATGAGCAGTTCTTC.

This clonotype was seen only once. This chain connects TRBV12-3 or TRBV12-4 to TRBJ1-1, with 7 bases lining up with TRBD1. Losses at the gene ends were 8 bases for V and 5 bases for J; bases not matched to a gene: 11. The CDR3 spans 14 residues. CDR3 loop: CASDRQGVGTEAFF. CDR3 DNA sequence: TGTGCCAGCGACCGGCAGGGGGTGGGGACTGAAGCTTTCTTT.

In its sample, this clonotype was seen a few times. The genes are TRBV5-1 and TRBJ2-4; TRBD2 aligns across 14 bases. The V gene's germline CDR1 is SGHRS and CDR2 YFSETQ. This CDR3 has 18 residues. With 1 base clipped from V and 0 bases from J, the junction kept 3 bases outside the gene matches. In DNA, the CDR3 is TGCGCCAGCAGCTTGCCGGGACTAGCGGGGGCAGCCAAAAACATTCAGTACTTC. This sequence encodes CASSLPGLAGAAKNIQYF. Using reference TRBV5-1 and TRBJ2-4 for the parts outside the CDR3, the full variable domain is KAGVTQTPRYLIKTRGQQVTLSCSPISGHRSVSWYQQTPGQGLQFLFEYFSETQRNKGNFPGRFSGRQFSNSRSEMNVSTLELGDSALYLCASSLPGLAGAAKNIQYFGAGTRLSVL.

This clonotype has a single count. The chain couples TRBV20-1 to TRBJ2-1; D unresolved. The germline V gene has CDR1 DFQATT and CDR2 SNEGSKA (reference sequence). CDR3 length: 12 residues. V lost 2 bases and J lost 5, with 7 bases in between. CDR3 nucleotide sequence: TGCAGTGCTAGACTCACCAACAATGAGCAGTTCTTC. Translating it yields CSARLTNNEQFF.

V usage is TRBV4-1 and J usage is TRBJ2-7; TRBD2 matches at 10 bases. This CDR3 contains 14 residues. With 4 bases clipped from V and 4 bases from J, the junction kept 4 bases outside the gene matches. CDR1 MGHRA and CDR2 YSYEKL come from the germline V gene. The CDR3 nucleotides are TGCGCCAGCAGCCCAACTAGCGGGGAATACGAGCAGTACTTC. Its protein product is CASSPTSGEYEQYF.

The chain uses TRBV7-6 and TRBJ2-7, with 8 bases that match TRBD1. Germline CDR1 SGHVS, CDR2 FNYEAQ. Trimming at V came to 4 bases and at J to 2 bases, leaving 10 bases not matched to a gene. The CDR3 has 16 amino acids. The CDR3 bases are TGTGCCAGCAGCTCCCCCCGACAGGGGCCTGCCTACGAGCAGTACTTC. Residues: CASSSPRQGPAYEQYF. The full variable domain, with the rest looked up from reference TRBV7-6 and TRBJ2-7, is GAGVSQSPRYKVTKRGQDVALRCDPISGHVSLYWYRQALGQGPEFLTYFNYEAQQDKSGLPNDRFSAERPEGSISTLTIQRTEQRDSAMYRCASSSPRQGPAYEQYFGPGTRLTVT.

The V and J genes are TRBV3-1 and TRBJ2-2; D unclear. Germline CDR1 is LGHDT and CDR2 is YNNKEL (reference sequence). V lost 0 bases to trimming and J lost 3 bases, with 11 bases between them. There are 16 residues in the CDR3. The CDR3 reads CASSQDRGPYTGELFF. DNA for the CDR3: TGTGCCAGCAGCCAAGATCGAGGACCGTACACCGGGGAGCTGTTTTTT.